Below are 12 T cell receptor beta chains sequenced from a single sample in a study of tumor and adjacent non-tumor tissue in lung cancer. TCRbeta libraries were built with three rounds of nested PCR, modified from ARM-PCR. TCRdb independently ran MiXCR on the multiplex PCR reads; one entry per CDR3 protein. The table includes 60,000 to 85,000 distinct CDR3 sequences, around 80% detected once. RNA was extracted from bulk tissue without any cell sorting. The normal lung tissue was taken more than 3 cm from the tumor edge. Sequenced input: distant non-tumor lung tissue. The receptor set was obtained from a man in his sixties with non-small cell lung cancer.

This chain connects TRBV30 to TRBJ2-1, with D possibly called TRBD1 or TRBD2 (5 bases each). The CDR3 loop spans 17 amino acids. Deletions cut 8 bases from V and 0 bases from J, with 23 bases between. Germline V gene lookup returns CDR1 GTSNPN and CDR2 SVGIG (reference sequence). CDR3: CARTKLSGGPSYNEQFF. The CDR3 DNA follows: TGTGCCCGGACCAAATTGAGTGGGGGACCCTCCTACAATGAGCAGTTCTTC. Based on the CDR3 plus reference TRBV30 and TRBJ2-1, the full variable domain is SQTIHQWPATLVQPVGSPLSLECTVEGTSNPNLYWYRQAAGRGLQLLFYSVGIGQISSEVPQNLSASRPQDRQFILSSKKLLLSDSGFYLCARTKLSGGPSYNEQFFGPGTRLTVL.

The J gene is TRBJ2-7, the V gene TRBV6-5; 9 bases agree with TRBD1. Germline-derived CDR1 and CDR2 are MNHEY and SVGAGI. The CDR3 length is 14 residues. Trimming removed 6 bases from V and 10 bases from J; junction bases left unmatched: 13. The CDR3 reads CASRDTGGGYDQYF. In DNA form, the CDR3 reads TGTGCCAGCAGAGATACAGGGGGCGGGTATGACCAGTACTTC.

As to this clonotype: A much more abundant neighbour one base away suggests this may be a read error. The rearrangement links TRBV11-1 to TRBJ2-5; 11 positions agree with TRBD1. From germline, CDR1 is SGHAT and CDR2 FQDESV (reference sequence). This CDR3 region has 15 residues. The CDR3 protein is CAGSLGQGDQETQYF. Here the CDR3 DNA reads TGTGCCGGCAGCCTGGGACAGGGGGACCAAGAGACCCAGTACTTC.

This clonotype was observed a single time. The CDR3 loop is CASSRLAVEEYEQFF. Here the CDR3 DNA reads TGTGCCAGCAGTAGATTAGCGGTAGAGGAGTATGAGCAGTTCTTC. This rearrangement joins TRBV6-1 to TRBJ2-1, with a weak D call TRBD2 (6 bases). Trimming took off 5 bases at V and 8 bases at J, with 19 bases between the two ends. Germline V gives CDR1 MNHNS, CDR2 SASEGT. This CDR3 has 15 amino acids.

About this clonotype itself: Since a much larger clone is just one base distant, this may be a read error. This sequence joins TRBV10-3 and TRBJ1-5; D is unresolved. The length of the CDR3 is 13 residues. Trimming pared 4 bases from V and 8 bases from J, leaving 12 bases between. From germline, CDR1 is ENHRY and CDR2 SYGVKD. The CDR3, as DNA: TGTGCCATCAGTGTTGAGAGGAGAAAGCCCCAGCATTTT. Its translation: CAISVERRKPQHF.

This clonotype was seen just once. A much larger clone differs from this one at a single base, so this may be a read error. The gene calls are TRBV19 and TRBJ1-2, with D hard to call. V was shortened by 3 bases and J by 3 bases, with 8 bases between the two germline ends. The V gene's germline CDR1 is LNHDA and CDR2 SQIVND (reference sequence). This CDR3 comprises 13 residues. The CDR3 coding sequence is TGTGCCAGTAGTATTGAGTCCCACTATGGCTACACCTTC. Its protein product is CASSIESHYGYTF.

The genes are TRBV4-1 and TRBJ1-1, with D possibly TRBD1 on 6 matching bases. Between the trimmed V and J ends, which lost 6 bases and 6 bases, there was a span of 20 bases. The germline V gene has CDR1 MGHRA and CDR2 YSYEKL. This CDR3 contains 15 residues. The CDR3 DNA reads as TGCGCCAGCAGTCATATGGGACATGGGGAACCTGAAGCTTTCTTT. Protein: CASSHMGHGEPEAFF.

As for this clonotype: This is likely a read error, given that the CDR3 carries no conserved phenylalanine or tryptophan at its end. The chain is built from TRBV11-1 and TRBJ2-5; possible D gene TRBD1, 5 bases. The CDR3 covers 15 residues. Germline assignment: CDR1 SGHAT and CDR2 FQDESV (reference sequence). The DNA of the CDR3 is TGTGCCAGTAGCTTAGCCCCGGACAATCAAGAGACCCAGTACTGC. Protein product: CASSLAPDNQETQYC.

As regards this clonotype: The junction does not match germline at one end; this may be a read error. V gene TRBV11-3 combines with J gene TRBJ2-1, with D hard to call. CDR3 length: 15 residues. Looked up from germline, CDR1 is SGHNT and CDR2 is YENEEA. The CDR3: CSSSSRRSPYNEKFF. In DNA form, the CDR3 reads TGTTCCAGCAGCTCACGCAGGAGCCCCTACAATGAGAAGTTCTTC.

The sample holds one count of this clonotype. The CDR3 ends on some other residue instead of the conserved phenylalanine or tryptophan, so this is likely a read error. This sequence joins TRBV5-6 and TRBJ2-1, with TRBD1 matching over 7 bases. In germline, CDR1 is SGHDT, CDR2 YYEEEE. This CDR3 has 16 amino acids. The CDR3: CASSLSADRLHNEQFL. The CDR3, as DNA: TGTGCAAGCAGCTTGTCGGCGGACAGGTTGCACAATGAGCAGTTCTTG.

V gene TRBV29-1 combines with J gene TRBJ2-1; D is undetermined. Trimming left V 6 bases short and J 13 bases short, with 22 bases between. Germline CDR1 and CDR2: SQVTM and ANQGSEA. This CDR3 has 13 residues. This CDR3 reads CSVDPQANSDQFF. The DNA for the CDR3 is TGCAGCGTCGATCCGCAGGCCAACAGTGACCAGTTCTTC.

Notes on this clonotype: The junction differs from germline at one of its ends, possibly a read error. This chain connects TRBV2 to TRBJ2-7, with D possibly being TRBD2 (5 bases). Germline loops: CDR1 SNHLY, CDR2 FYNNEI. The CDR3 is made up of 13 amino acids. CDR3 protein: CVSGEGSSYEQYF. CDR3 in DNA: TGTGTCAGCGGTGAGGGCAGCTCCTACGAGCAGTACTTC.